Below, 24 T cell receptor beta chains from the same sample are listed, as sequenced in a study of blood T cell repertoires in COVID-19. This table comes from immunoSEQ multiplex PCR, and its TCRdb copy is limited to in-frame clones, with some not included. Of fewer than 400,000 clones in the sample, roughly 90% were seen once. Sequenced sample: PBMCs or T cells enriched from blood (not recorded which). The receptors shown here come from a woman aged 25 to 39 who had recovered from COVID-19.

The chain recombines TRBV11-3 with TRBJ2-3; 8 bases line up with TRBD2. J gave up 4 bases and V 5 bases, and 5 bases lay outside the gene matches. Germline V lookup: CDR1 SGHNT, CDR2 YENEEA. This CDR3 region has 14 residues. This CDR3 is CASSLGGGSDTQYF. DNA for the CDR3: TGTGCCAGCAGCCTCGGGGGGGGCTCAGATACGCAGTATTTT. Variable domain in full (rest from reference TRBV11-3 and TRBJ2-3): EAGVVQSPRYKIIEKKQPVAFWCNPISGHNTLYWYLQNLGQGPELLIRYENEEAVDDSQLPKDRFSAERLKGVDSTLKIQPAELGDSAVYLCASSLGGGSDTQYFGPGTRLTVL.

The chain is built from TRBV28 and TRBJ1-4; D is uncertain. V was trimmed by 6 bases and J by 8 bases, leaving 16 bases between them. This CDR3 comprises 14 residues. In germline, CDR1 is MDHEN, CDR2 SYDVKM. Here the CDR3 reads CASSGSASGEKLFF. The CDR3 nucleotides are TGTGCCAGCAGCGGGTCCGCAAGCGGGGAAAAACTGTTTTTT.

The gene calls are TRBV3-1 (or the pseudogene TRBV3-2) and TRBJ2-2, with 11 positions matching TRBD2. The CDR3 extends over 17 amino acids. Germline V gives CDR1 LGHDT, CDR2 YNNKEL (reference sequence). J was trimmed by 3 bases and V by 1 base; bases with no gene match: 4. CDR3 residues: CASSQGRGLADTGELFF. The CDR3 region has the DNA TGTGCCAGCAGCCAAGGACGGGGACTAGCGGACACCGGGGAGCTGTTTTTT.

The CDR3 region has the DNA TGTGCCAGCAGTCGGGGGGCCGGAGAGACCCAGTACTTC. Its translation is CASSRGAGETQYF. The chain uses TRBV27 and TRBJ2-5; tentatively, D is TRBD2 (7 bases). The germline gives CDR1 MNHEY, CDR2 SMNVEV (reference sequence). The CDR3 has 13 residues. Trimming cost V 5 bases and J 4 bases, with 11 bases left between them.

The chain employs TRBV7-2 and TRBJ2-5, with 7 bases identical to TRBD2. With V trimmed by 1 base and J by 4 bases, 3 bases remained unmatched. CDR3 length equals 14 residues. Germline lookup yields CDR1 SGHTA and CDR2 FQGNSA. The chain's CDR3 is CASSLGGGGETQYF. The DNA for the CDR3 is TGTGCCAGCAGCTTAGGTGGGGGGGGAGAGACCCAGTACTTC. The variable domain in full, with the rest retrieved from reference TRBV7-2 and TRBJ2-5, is GAGVSQSPSNKVTEKGKDVELRCDPISGHTALYWYRQSLGQGLEFLIYFQGNSAPDKSGLPSDRFSAERTGGSVSTLTIQRTQQEDSAVYLCASSLGGGGETQYFGPGTRLLVL.

This CDR3 is CASKKGPGTAQETQYF. As DNA, the CDR3 is TGTGCCAGCAAGAAGGGCCCGGGGACAGCTCAAGAGACCCAGTACTTC. This chain uses TRBV28 with TRBJ2-5; 7 nucleotides match TRBD1. V trimming: 7 bases; J trimming: 2 bases; junction bases outside the gene matches: 13. In germline, CDR1 is MDHEN, CDR2 SYDVKM. The CDR3 is made up of 16 amino acids.

The CDR3 loop reads CASTTRTKNQGAFF. In DNA, the CDR3 is TGTGCCAGCACGACCCGGACGAAAAATCAGGGAGCTTTCTTT. The chain combines TRBV2 with TRBJ1-1; D perhaps matches TRBD1 (5 bases). CDR1 SNHLY and CDR2 FYNNEI come from the germline V gene. V lost 7 bases to trimming and J lost 10 bases, with 22 bases between them. This CDR3 spans 14 amino acids.

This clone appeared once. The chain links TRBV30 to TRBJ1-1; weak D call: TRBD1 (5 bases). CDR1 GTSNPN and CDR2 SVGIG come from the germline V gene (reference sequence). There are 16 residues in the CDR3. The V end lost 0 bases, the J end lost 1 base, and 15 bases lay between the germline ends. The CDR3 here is CAWSVGGKLRNTEAFF. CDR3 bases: TGTGCCTGGAGTGTGGGGGGAAAATTACGGAACACTGAAGCTTTCTTT.

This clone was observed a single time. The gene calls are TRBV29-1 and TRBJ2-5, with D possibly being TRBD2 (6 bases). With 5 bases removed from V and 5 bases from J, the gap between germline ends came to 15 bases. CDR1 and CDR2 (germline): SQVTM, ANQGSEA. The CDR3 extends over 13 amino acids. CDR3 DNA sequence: TGCAGCGTTATAATTGGTGGGGGGGAGACCCAGTACTTC. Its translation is CSVIIGGGETQYF.

This chain's CDR3 is CASSQTGRNSPLHF. In DNA form, the CDR3 reads TGTGCCAGCAGCCAGACAGGGCGGAATTCACCCCTCCACTTT. This chain links TRBV3-1 (or the pseudogene TRBV3-2) with TRBJ1-6, with 7 bases aligning to TRBD1. The CDR3 extends over 14 amino acids. The V gene end was trimmed by 3 bases and the J gene end by 7 bases; junction bases not matched to a gene: 3. CDR1 and CDR2 (germline): LGHDT, YNNKEL (reference sequence).

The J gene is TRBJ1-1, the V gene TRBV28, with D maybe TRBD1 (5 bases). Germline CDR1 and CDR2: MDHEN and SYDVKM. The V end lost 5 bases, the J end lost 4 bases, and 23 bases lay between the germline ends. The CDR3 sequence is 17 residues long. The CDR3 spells CASSTYLGRAPSTEAFF. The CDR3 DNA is TGTGCCAGCAGTACGTATCTCGGCAGGGCCCCCAGCACTGAAGCTTTCTTT. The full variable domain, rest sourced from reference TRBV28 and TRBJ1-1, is DVKVTQSSRYLVKRTGEKVFLECVQDMDHENMFWYRQDPGLGLRLIYFSYDVKMKEKGDIPEGYSVSREKKERFSLILESASTNQTSMYLCASSTYLGRAPSTEAFFGQGTRLTVV.

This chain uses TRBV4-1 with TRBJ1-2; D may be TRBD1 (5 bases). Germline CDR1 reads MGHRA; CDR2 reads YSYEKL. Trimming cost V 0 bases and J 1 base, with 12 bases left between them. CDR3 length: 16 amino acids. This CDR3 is CASSQDLTDINYGYTF. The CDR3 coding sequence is TGCGCCAGCAGCCAAGATCTGACGGACATTAACTATGGCTACACCTTC.

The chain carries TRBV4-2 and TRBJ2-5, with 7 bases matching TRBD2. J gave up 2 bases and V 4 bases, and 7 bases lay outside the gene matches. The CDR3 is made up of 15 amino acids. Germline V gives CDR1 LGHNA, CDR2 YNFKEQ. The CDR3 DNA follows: TGTGCCAGCAGCCGACTCCCTAGCGGACAAGAGACCCAGTACTTC. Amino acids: CASSRLPSGQETQYF.

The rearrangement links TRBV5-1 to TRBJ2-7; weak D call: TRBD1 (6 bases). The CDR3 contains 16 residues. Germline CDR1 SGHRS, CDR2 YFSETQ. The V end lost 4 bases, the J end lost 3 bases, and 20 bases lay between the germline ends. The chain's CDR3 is CASSTGQWTTHYEQYF. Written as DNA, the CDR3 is TGCGCCAGCAGCACCGGACAGTGGACGACGCACTACGAGCAGTACTTC.

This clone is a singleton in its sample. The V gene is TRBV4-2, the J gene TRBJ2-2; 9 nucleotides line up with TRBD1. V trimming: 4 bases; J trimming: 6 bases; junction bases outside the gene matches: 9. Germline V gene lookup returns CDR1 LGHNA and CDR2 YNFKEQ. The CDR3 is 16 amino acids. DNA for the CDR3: TGTGCCAGCAGCCCGATGACAGGGGGAGGTCCCGGGGAGCTGTTTTTT. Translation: CASSPMTGGGPGELFF.

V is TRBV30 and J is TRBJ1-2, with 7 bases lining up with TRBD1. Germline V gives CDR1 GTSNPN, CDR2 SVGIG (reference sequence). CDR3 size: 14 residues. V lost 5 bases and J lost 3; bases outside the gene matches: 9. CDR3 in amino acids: CAWGPGGADYGYTF. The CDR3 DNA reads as TGTGCCTGGGGCCCAGGGGGTGCGGACTATGGCTACACCTTC.

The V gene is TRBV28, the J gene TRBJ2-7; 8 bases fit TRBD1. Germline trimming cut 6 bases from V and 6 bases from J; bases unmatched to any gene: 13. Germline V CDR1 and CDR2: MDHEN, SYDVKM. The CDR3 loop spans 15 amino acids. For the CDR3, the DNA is TGTGCCAGCAGACCCCCCGGCGGGACAGGAGGCGAGCAGTACTTC. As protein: CASRPPGGTGGEQYF.

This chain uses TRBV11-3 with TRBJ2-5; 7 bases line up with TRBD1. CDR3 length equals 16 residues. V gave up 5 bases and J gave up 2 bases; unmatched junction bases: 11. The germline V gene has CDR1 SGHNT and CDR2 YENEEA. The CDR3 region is CASSHSTRQGQETQYF. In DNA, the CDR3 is TGTGCCAGCAGCCACTCAACGCGACAGGGTCAAGAGACCCAGTACTTC.

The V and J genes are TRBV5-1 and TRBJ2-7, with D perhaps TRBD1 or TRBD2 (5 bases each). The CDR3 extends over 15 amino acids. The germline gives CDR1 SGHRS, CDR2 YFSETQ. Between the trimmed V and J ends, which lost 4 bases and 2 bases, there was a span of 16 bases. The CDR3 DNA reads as TGCGCCAGCAGCCTGGAGGCAGGGCCCGCCTACGAGCAGTACTTC. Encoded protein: CASSLEAGPAYEQYF.

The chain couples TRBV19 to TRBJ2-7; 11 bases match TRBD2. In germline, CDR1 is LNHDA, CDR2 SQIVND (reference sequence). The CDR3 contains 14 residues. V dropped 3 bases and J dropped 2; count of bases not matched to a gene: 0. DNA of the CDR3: TGTGCCAGTAGTATTAGCGGGGGGGCCTACGAGCAGTACTTC. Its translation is CASSISGGAYEQYF.

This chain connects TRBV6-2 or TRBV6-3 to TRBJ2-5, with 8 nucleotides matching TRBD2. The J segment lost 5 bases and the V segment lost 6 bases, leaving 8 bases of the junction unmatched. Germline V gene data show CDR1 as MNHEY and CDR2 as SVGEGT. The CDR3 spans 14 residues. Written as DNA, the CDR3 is TGTGCCAGCAGCCCCGCGGGAGGACACGAGACCCAGTACTTC. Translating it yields CASSPAGGHETQYF.

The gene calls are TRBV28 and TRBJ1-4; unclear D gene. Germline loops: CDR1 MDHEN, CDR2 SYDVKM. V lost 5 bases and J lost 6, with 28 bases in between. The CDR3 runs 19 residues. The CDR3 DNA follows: TGTGCCAGCAGTCCCCTACGGAGGGCCTCCGGGGTTGGTCATGAAAAACTGTTTTTT. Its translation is CASSPLRRASGVGHEKLFF.

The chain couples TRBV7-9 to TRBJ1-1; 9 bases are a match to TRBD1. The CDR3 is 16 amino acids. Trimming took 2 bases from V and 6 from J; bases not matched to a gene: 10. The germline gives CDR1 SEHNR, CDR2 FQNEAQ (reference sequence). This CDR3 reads CASSLTPGQGPPEAFF. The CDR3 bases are TGTGCCAGCAGCTTAACCCCGGGACAGGGTCCTCCTGAAGCTTTCTTT.

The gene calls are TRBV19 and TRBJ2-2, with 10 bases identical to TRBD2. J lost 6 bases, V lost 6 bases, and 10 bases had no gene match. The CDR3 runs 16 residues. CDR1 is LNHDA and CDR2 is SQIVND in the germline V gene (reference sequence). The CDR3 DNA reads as TGTGCCAGTAGCCCCGGTTCTAGCGGGAGATCCGGGGAGCTGTTTTTT. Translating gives CASSPGSSGRSGELFF.